The sample holds many counts of the clone carrying this T cell receptor (beta chain). This CDR3 has 14 residues. Between the trimmed V and J ends, which lost 7 bases and 7 bases, there was a span of 17 bases. Per germline, CDR1 MGHDK and CDR2 SYGVNS. Clones were read by immunoSEQ multiplex PCR, and TCRdb kept only the in-frame ones, dropping some. The sample carries hundreds of thousands of clones, less than 80% recorded once. This entry belongs to a study of shared clonotypes between healthy human individuals. This chain connects TRBV25-1 to TRBJ2-1; D gene ambiguous. This TCR was recovered from a woman aged 25 to 39 in good health. Material for sequencing was memory CD4+ T cells sorted from blood. Subset denoted: CD45RA-negative fraction. DNA of the CDR3: TGTGCCAGCATAGGGAAGGGTTTGGGGAATGAGCAGTTCTTC. Its protein is CASIGKGLGNEQFF.